This T cell receptor beta chain was retrieved from a study of vaccination and CD4 T cells after COVID-19. At the level of the study: Overlapping spike peptides from SARS-CoV-2, HCoV-NL63, HCoV-OC43 and HCoV-229E served to stimulate the cells.

Details on this clonotype: Its specificity is not known.

The treatment denotes: approximately 10-day PBMC culture with coronavirus spike peptide pools or control peptides (ViraFEST assay). During the years 2011-2018, before the COVID-19 pandemic, the unexposed donor's CD4+ T cells were collected. Peptide pools at 9.5 to 10 ug/ml stimulated under 2.5 million PBMCs per well with about 10 IU/ml IL-2. Probing of unexposed-donor CD4+ T cells with SARS-CoV-2 S/N and four cold-coronavirus spikes was done, cells permitting. The length of the CDR3 is 12 residues. Per the germline V gene, CDR1 is MDHEN and CDR2 is SYDVKM. V was trimmed by 4 bases and J by 8 bases, leaving 11 bases between them. The Oncomine TCR Beta short-read assay was applied to DNA of cultured CD4+ T cells. The template was genomic DNA from cultured CD4+ T cells. Each CDR3 protein gets one entry after TCRdb re-called the PCR reads with MiXCR. The sample holds 9,900 or so distinct CDR3 sequences, 32% seen once.

The source material was CD4+ T cells from blood, cultured in vitro. The sequence derives from a human donor in good health. V gene TRBV28 combines with J gene TRBJ1-2, with D tentatively TRBD1 (6 bases). The DNA for the CDR3 is TGTGCCAGCAGTTCTCAGGGGAGAGGCTACACCTTC. It specifies CASSSQGRGYTF.